The clone carrying this TCR beta chain was seen ten or more times. Its target is not known. This sample is drawn from a study of T-cell reconstitution after alpha-beta-depleted transplantation in children. Study-wide results and caveats: Newly produced T cells mostly accounted for T-cell counts and diversity one year post-transplant. There were some patients whose high TCRbeta diversity at day 60 came from surviving recipient T cells and thymic progenitors. As was reported, about two months after transplant, alpha-beta T cells came from several hundred expanded graft clones.

Using unique molecular identifiers, the investigators prepared the TCRbeta library. TCRdb redid the calling of the PCR reads with MiXCR, one entry per CDR3 protein. This sample has around 490,000 distinct CDR3 sequences; around 10% occur once, and the top ten carry around 13%. V lost 1 base and J lost 9, with 10 bases in between. The CDR3 contains 13 residues. Germline CDR1 reads DFQATT; CDR2 reads SNEGSKA (reference sequence). Sequencing was performed on PBMCs, mostly from graft donor cells, taken 180 days after TCRalphabeta/CD19-depleted stem cell transplant. The receptor was isolated from a female patient younger than 10 who had a stem cell transplant for aplastic anemia, so the T cells may come from the graft donor. This chain joins TRBV20-1 and TRBJ1-6, with unresolved D. The CDR3 here is CSARGTEASPLHF. DNA of the CDR3: TGCAGTGCTAGAGGGACCGAAGCTTCACCCCTCCACTTT.